This T cell receptor beta chain is from a study of blood T cells in healthy people across ages. Peripheral blood was drawn, around 9.5 milliliters per donor. PBMCs were isolated at a quantity of at least 6 million per sample. This clonotype was picked up one time. Its antigen is not known. A junction boundary mismatches the germline segment, possibly from a read error. Points from the study as a whole: Researchers said unsorted PBMCs prevented a conclusive naive versus antigen-experienced comparison. A strong correlation was seen between TCR beta diversity and naive T cell percentage.

Germline CDR1 and CDR2: SEHNR and FQNEAQ (reference sequence). The CDR3 has 11 residues. A second PCR, run for roughly 6 to 11 cycles, used a sample-barcoded 5' primer plus a J-beta primer mix. TCRdb processed the 5' RACE reads anew with MiXCR; each CDR3 protein has one entry. The data contain roughly 1,700,000 distinct CDR3 sequences, about 28% of them singletons. V gene TRBV7-9 combines with J gene TRBJ1-2; D unresolved. The sequenced sample consisted of blood. This receptor was taken from a woman between 25 and 40 years old in good health. For the CDR3, the DNA is TGTGCCAGCAGCCCGGGGTATGACTACACCTTC. Translated: CASSPGYDYTF.